One sample yielded the 12 T cell receptor beta chains listed below, sequenced in a study of T cell responses to AZD1222 COVID-19 vaccine. Measured with immunoSEQ multiplex PCR; TCRdb has only the in-frame clones, and not every one. The sample lists roughly 190,000 clones; roughly 92% were seen once. The sample was peripheral blood, taken 28 days after the second dose of the MenACWY control vaccine. These receptors originate from an adult who received the MenACWY meningococcal vaccine as a control.

This chain uses TRBV28 with TRBJ1-5, with unresolved D. The CDR3 extends over 13 amino acids. The germline V and J ends were trimmed by 6 bases and 7 bases, with 13 bases remaining between them. Germline assignment: CDR1 MDHEN and CDR2 SYDVKM. CDR3 protein: CASRPGSDQPQHF. The CDR3 DNA reads as TGTGCCAGCAGACCGGGGTCAGACCAGCCCCAGCATTTT.

The chain couples TRBV6-5 to TRBJ2-7; D might be TRBD1 (5 bases). The CDR3 has 13 residues. V gave up 5 bases and J gave up 0 bases, with 8 bases separating them. The germline V gene has CDR1 MNHEY and CDR2 SVGAGI. The CDR3 nucleotides read TGTGCCAGCAGTCAGACAGTCTCCTACGAGCAGTACTTC. This gives the protein CASSQTVSYEQYF.

This clone appeared once. This chain uses TRBV29-1 with TRBJ1-1, with no clear D. Germline V gives CDR1 SQVTM, CDR2 ANQGSEA. The CDR3 totals 13 residues. V was clipped by 4 bases and J by 4 bases, with 13 bases between them. The CDR3 region is CSVGTPLGTEAFF. The CDR3 DNA is TGCAGCGTTGGGACGCCATTGGGCACTGAAGCTTTCTTT.

The chain is built from TRBV27 and TRBJ2-3, with D unclear. V lost 3 bases and J 0 bases, leaving 7 bases between the germline ends. The length of the CDR3 is 14 residues. The V gene's germline CDR1 is MNHEY and CDR2 SMNVEV (reference sequence). The CDR3 here is CASSFVPSTDTQYF. For the CDR3, the DNA is TGTGCCAGCAGTTTCGTCCCTAGCACAGATACGCAGTATTTT.

The rearrangement joins TRBV7-2 to TRBJ2-5, with 16 bases identical to TRBD2. The CDR3 runs 16 residues. V lost 4 bases, J lost 9 bases, and 8 bases stayed unmatched. Germline CDR1 reads SGHTA; CDR2 reads FQGNSA. The CDR3 nucleotides read TGTGCCAGCAGCTCGGGACTAGCGGGAGGGACCCAGGCCCAGTACTTC. This sequence encodes CASSSGLAGGTQAQYF.

The V and J genes are TRBV5-1 and TRBJ2-3; D remains ambiguous. Germline CDR1 is SGHRS and CDR2 is YFSETQ. V was cut by 0 bases and J by 6 bases, with 11 bases left in between. The CDR3 contains 14 residues. The CDR3 protein is CASSLGQVQDTQYF. The CDR3 coding sequence is TGCGCCAGCAGCTTGGGCCAGGTCCAGGATACGCAGTATTTT.

The chain joins TRBV9 to TRBJ1-1; tentatively, D is TRBD1 (6 bases). The CDR3 is 15 amino acids. V lost 3 bases to trimming and J lost 5 bases, with 17 bases between them. Germline assignment: CDR1 SGDLS and CDR2 YYNGEE. The DNA for the CDR3 is TGTGCCAGCAGCGGGCCTCCAGGGGCGAGTACTGAAGCTTTCTTT. Translating gives CASSGPPGASTEAFF.

This clone was counted a single time. The chain recombines TRBV6-5 with TRBJ1-5; D remains ambiguous. With 11 bases removed from V and 5 bases from J, the gap between germline ends came to 7 bases. This CDR3 has 10 amino acids. Germline CDR1 and CDR2: MNHEY and SVGAGI. The CDR3 is CAAGYQPQHF. The CDR3 nucleotides read TGTGCCGCGGGTTATCAGCCCCAGCATTTT.

The CDR3 DNA is TGTGCCAGCAGTCAGCGGGGTGGCTACACCTTC. It is translated as CASSQRGGYTF. This chain connects TRBV28 to TRBJ1-2; D gene ambiguous. With 5 bases removed from V and 7 bases from J, the gap between germline ends came to 8 bases. This CDR3 has 11 amino acids. Germline values: CDR1 MDHEN, CDR2 SYDVKM.

This chain joins TRBV18 and TRBJ2-3; 7 positions agree with TRBD2. Germline loops: CDR1 KGHSH, CDR2 LQKENI. This CDR3 is built from 17 residues. The junction had 9 bases not matched to a gene; V was cut back by 2 bases and J by 1 base. The CDR3 region is CASSPGLAGWGTDTQYF. CDR3 DNA sequence: TGTGCCAGCTCACCAGGATTAGCGGGCTGGGGCACAGATACGCAGTATTTT.

This chain connects TRBV5-1 to TRBJ2-2; tentative D call: TRBD2 (6 bases). The CDR3 length is 15 residues. V was pared by 1 base and J by 6 bases, with 13 bases between. Germline values: CDR1 SGHRS, CDR2 YFSETQ. The CDR3 reads CASSLPSGRSGELFF. CDR3 in DNA: TGCGCCAGCAGCTTGCCTTCAGGGAGGTCCGGGGAGCTGTTTTTT.

The rearrangement joins TRBV28 to TRBJ2-2, with D possibly matching TRBD1 (6 bases). Between the trimmed V and J ends, which lost 8 bases and 7 bases, there was a span of 17 bases. Germline CDR1 and CDR2: MDHEN and SYDVKM. CDR3 length: 14 amino acids. The CDR3 is CASLPRVRGGELFF. CDR3 bases: TGTGCCAGCCTTCCCAGGGTCAGGGGCGGGGAGCTGTTTTTT.